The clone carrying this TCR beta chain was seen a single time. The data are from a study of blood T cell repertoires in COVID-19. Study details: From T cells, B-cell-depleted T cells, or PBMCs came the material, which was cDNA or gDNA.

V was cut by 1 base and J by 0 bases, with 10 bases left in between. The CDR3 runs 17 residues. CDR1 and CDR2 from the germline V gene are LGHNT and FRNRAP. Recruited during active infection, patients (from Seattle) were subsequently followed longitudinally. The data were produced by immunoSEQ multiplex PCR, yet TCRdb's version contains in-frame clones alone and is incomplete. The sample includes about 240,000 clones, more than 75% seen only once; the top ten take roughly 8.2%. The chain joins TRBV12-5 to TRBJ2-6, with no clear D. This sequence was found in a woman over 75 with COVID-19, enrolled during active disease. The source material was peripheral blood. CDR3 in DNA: TGTGCTAGTGGTTTGGCTTATTTGAGCTCTGGGGCCAACGTCCTGACTTTC. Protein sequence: CASGLAYLSSGANVLTF.